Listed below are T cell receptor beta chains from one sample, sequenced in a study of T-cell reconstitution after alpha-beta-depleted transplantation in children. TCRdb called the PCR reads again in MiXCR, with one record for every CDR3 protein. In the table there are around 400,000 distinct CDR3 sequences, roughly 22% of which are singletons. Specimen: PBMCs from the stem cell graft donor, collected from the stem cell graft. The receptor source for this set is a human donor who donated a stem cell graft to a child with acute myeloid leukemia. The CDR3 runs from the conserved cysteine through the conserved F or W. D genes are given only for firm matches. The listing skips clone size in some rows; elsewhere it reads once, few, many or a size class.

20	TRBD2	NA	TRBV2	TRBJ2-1	TGTGCCAGCAGTGACCCGACTAGCGGGAAAATGTTTCCGACCTACAATGAGCAGTTCTTC	CASSDPTSGKMFPTYNEQFF
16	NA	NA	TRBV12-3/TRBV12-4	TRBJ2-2	TGTGCCAGCAGCCAGACGGTCCCTCCGGGCACCGGGGAGCTGTTTTTT	CASSQTVPPGTGELFF
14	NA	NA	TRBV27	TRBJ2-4	TGTGCCAGCAGTTTATCGCAAGGAAACAACATTCAGTACTTC	CASSLSQGNNIQYF
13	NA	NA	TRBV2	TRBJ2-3	TGTGCCAGCAGTGGCCTAGACCAGGGACGCACGTATTTT	CASSGLDQGRTYF
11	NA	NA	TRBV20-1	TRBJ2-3	TGCAGTGCTAGGATCCCAGATACGCAGTATTTT	CSARIPDTQYF
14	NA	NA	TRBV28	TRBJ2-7	TGTGCCAGCAGTTTTTGGTCTGATACCTACGAGCAGTACTTC	CASSFWSDTYEQYF
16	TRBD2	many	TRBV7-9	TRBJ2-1	TGTGCCAGCAGCTTGGGAGGACTAGCGGGACCGACTGAGCAGTTCTTC	CASSLGGLAGPTEQFF
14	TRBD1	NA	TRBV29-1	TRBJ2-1	TGCAGCGTGGGCGGGACAGGGTTTGACAATGAGCAGTTCTTC	CSVGGTGFDNEQFF
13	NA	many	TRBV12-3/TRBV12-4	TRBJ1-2	TGTGCCAGCACCCCGGACAGTGGTTATGGCTACACCTTC	CASTPDSGYGYTF
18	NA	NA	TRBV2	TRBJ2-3	TGTGCCAGCGCAGAAGGGGTAGGGGGTGCGTATAGCACAGATACGCAGTATTTT	CASAEGVGGAYSTDTQYF
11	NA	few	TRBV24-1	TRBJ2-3	TGTGCCACCAATTACGCAGATACGCAGTATTTT	CATNYADTQYF
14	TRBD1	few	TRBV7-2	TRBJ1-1	TGTGCCAGCAGGCAGGGGGCGATGAACACTGAAGCTTTCTTT	CASRQGAMNTEAFF
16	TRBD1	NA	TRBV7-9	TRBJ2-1	TGTGCCAGCAGCTCGCCCCAGACAGGGGGTTACAATGAGCAGTTCTTC	CASSSPQTGGYNEQFF
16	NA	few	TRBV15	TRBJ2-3	TGTGCCACCAGCAGAGAAGGAGCGACTAGCACAGATACGCAGTATTTT	CATSREGATSTDTQYF
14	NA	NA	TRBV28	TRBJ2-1	TGTGCCAGCAGTCCCACTGGCGGGAAGAATGAGCAGTTCTTC	CASSPTGGKNEQFF
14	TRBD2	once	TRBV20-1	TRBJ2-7	TGCAGTGCGGCCTGGCTAGCGGGAAAGTACGAGCAGTACTTC	CSAAWLAGKYEQYF
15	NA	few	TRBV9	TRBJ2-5	TGTGCCAGCAGCGTAGGATATTCGACGACCGGGACCCAGTACTTC	CASSVGYSTTGTQYF
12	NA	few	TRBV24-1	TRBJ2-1	TGTGCCACCAGTGATAGTGGGCGTGAGCAGTTCTTC	CATSDSGREQFF
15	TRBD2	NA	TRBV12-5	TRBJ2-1	TGTGCTAGTCAGGGTGGGAGGGGATCCTACAATGAGCAGTTCTTC	CASQGGRGSYNEQFF
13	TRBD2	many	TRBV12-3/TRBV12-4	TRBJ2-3	TGTGCCGGTTCGACTAGCATGACAGATACGCAGTATTTT	CAGSTSMTDTQYF
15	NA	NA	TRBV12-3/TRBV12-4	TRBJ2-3	TGTGCCAGCAGTTTAGGGACATACGATACAGATACGCAGTATTTT	CASSLGTYDTDTQYF
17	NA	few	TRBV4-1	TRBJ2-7	TGCGCCAGCAGCCAAGAAATGGACCCGAGAGATACCTACGAGCAGTACTTC	CASSQEMDPRDTYEQYF
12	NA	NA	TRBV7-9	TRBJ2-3	TGTGCCAGCAGCTTAGCTACGGAGTTGGAGTATTTT	CASSLATELEYF
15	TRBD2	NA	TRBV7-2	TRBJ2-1	TGTGCCAGCAGCTTAGGGGGACTAGCGGGAGGAGAGCAGTTCTTC	CASSLGGLAGGEQFF
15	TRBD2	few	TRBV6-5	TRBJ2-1	TGTGCCAGCAGTTACCTAGCGGGAGGCCCCAATGAGCAGTTCTTC	CASSYLAGGPNEQFF
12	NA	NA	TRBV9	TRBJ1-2	TGTGCCAGCAGCGTACTAGGGCGAGGCTACACCTTC	CASSVLGRGYTF
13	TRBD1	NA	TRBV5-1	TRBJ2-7	TGCGCCAGCAGCGCGGGACAGGGGGGTGAGCAGTACTTC	CASSAGQGGEQYF
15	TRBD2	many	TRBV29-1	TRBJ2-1	TGCAGCGTTTCCGCAGGGACTAGCGGGAGTGGTGAGCAGTTCTTC	CSVSAGTSGSGEQFF
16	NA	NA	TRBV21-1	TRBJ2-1	TGTGCCATCCGCCCCCCCTTTGCGGGAAAGGGCGATGAGCAGTTCTTC	CAIRPPFAGKGDEQFF
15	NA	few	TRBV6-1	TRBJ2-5	TGTGCCAGCGTATGGGATTTAGGGAGACAAGAGACCCAGTACTTC	CASVWDLGRQETQYF
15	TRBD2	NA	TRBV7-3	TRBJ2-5	TGTGCCAGTGCTGGACTAGCGGGACCCAAAGAGACCCAGTACTTC	CASAGLAGPKETQYF
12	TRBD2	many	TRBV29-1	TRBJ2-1	TGCAGCGTCCCGACTAGCAGCAATGAGCAGTTCTTC	CSVPTSSNEQFF
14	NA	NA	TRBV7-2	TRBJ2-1	TGTGCCAGCAGCCCGAGAAGGACTCTGAATGAGCAGTTCTTC	CASSPRRTLNEQFF
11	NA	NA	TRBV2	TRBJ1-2	TGTGCCAGCAGTGATTCGGGTGGCTACACCTTC	CASSDSGGYTF
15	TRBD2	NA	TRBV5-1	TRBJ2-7	TGCGCCAGCAGCTTGTCCGGGACTAGCGGAAGCGAGCAGTACTTC	CASSLSGTSGSEQYF
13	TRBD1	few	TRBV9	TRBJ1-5	TGTGCCAGCAGCGTAGAGGGGGCAGGACCCCAGCATTTT	CASSVEGAGPQHF
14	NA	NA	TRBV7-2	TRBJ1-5	TGTGCCAGCAGCGCCGACACCGTAGCTCAGCCCCAGCATTTT	CASSADTVAQPQHF
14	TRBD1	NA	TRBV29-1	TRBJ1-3	TGCAGCGCTATGGACAGGCTCTCTGGAAACACCATATATTTT	CSAMDRLSGNTIYF
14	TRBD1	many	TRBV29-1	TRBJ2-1	TGCAGCTCCTCCCAGGGGGTGAAAAACAATGAGCAGTTCTTC	CSSSQGVKNNEQFF
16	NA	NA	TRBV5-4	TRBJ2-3	TGTGCCAGCAGCTGGACTGTTCAGGCCAGCACAGATACGCAGTATTTT	CASSWTVQASTDTQYF
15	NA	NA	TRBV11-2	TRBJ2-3	TGTGCCAGCAGCTTGACGCAGGCGTTCACAGATACGCAGTATTTT	CASSLTQAFTDTQYF
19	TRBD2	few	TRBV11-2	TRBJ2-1	TGTGCCAGCAGCCGGTACTGGCACTCTAGCGGGAAGACCTACAATGAGCAGTTCTTC	CASSRYWHSSGKTYNEQFF
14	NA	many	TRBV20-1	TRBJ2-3	TGCAGTGCTAATTGGAACAGCCACACAGATACGCAGTATTTT	CSANWNSHTDTQYF
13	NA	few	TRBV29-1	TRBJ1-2	TGCAGCGTAATCCCCGGGGGATTCTATGGCTACACCTTC	CSVIPGGFYGYTF
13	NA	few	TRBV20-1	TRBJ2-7	TGCAGTGCTAGTTCGGACAGCTCCTACGAGCAGTACTTC	CSASSDSSYEQYF
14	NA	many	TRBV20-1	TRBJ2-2	TGCAGTGCTAGGGCCGGTGGGGACACCGGGGAGCTGTTTTTT	CSARAGGDTGELFF
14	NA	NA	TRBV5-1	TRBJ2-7	TGCGCCAGCAGCTTGAGGCAGGGAAGGAACGAGCAGTACTTC	CASSLRQGRNEQYF
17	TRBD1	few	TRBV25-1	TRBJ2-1	TGTGCCAGCAGTCCCCGAGGACAGGCTCTGTCCTACAATGAGCAGTTCTTC	CASSPRGQALSYNEQFF
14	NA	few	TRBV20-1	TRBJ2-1	TGCAGTGCTACGGAGCGGTTACCTGGGAATGAGCAGTTCTTC	CSATERLPGNEQFF
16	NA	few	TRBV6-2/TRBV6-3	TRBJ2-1	TGTGCCAGCAGTTACCCGCAGGGGGCGGGAGGTCGGGAGCAGTTCTTC	CASSYPQGAGGREQFF
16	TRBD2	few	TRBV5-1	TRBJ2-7	TGCGCCAGCAGCTTGAATCGGCGAGCGGGAGTCCACGAGCAGTACTTC	CASSLNRRAGVHEQYF
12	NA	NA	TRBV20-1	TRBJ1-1	TGCAGTGCTAGAGAGGGGGAAACTGAAGCTTTCTTT	CSAREGETEAFF
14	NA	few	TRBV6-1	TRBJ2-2	TGTGCCAGCATGGCCGCTGCGAACACCGGGGAGCTGTTTTTT	CASMAAANTGELFF
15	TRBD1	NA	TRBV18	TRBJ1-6	TGTGCCAGCTCACCGCCGACAGGGGATAATTCACCCCTCCACTTT	CASSPPTGDNSPLHF
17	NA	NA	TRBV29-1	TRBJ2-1	TGCAGCGCAGAGGGGTGTGTAGCCCTAAGGCCACACAATGAGCAGTTCTTC	CSAEGCVALRPHNEQFF